The rows below give T cell receptor beta chains drawn from one sample of a study of T cell responses to AZD1222 COVID-19 vaccine. Using immunoSEQ multiplex PCR, the repertoire was profiled, and TCRdb retains in-frame clones only, with some absent. The sample consists of 140,000 or so clones, about 89% of them appearing once. The sequencing here drew on peripheral blood, taken on day 0 of AZD1222 vaccination. These receptors were obtained from an adult in good health. CDR3s include the opening cysteine and the closing phenylalanine or tryptophan. The order of the fields is D gene, J gene, V gene, clone size, CDR3 DNA, CDR3 protein. D genes are given only for firm matches. The size field is filled for only some rows; it gives once, few, many or a size class.

NA,TRBJ1-1,TRBV4-2,NA,TGTGCCAGCAGCCCTCTAATGGGCCACACTGAAGCTTTCTTT,CASSPLMGHTEAFF
NA,TRBJ1-2,TRBV4-1,NA,TGCGCCAGCAGCCAAGTAGGCGCCCCGGGCTATGGCTACACCTTC,CASSQVGAPGYGYTF
TRBD1,TRBJ2-7,TRBV12-5,few,TGTGCTAGTGGTTTGGGCTCCAGGGACAGCTCCTACGAGCAGTACTTC,CASGLGSRDSSYEQYF
NA,TRBJ2-3,TRBV6-4,NA,TGTGCCAGCAGTGTGTCTAGCACAGATACGCAGTATTTT,CASSVSSTDTQYF
NA,TRBJ2-1,TRBV6-4,NA,TGTGCCAGCAGTGACGGGAGCTCCTACAATGAGCAGTTCTTC,CASSDGSSYNEQFF
TRBD1,TRBJ2-1,TRBV18,NA,TGTGCCAGCTCACAGACATTCGGGGACAGGGGGAATGAGCAGTTCTTC,CASSQTFGDRGNEQFF
NA,TRBJ1-6,TRBV27,NA,TGTGCCAGCAGTTTAGAGGCATATTCACCCCTCCACTTT,CASSLEAYSPLHF
TRBD1,TRBJ1-2,TRBV6-5,NA,TGTGCCAGCAGGCGGGGACAGCTCTATGGCTACACCTTC,CASRRGQLYGYTF
NA,TRBJ2-3,TRBV10-1,NA,TGCGCCAGCAGACAGGACTTCACAGATACGCAGTATTTT,CASRQDFTDTQYF
TRBD1,TRBJ2-1,TRBV4-2,NA,TGTGCCAGCAGCCAAACAGACAGGGTTTGGTCCTACAATGAGCAGTTCTTC,CASSQTDRVWSYNEQFF
TRBD2,TRBJ2-7,TRBV11-1,NA,TGTGCCAGCAGCTTCGCTTACGGCGGGAGAATTGTCGAGCAGTACTTC,CASSFAYGGRIVEQYF
NA,TRBJ2-1,TRBV6-2/TRBV6-3,once,TGTGCCAGCAGTTACTCGGACTACAATGAGCAGTTCTTC,CASSYSDYNEQFF
TRBD1,TRBJ1-6,TRBV3-1/TRBV3-2,NA,TGTGCCAGCAGCCAGGGGACAGGGCGGGCACCCCTCCACTTT,CASSQGTGRAPLHF
NA,TRBJ1-6,TRBV11-2,NA,TGTGCCAGCAGCAACGACCGCTGGGGATCACCCCTCCACTTT,CASSNDRWGSPLHF
NA,TRBJ1-2,TRBV25-1,NA,TGTGCCAGCAGTGAATTAAGGGGGGTCTACACCTTC,CASSELRGVYTF
NA,TRBJ1-4,TRBV19,NA,TGTGCCAGTAGTAACCAGGCGATTAATGAAAAACTGTTTTTT,CASSNQAINEKLFF
NA,TRBJ2-1,TRBV5-5,NA,TGTGCCAGCAGCTTGGGGCTAGACTCCTACAATGAGCAGTTCTTC,CASSLGLDSYNEQFF
NA,TRBJ2-5,TRBV11-2,NA,TGTGCCAGCAGCTTAGTTGGGGCCTGGGCTAGCAACCCGCAAGAGACCCAGTACTTC,CASSLVGAWASNPQETQYF
TRBD2,TRBJ2-7,TRBV30,NA,TGTGCCTGGAGCGGGAGGGCACCTCCCGACGAGCAGTACTTC,CAWSGRAPPDEQYF
NA,TRBJ1-6,TRBV7-6,NA,TGTGCCAGCAGCTTAAAAGCGGACAGTTATAATTCACCCCTCCACTTT,CASSLKADSYNSPLHF
NA,TRBJ1-2,TRBV6-5,NA,TGTGCCAGCAGACCTGGTGCTAGACGAGGGGATGGCTACACCTTC,CASRPGARRGDGYTF
TRBD1,TRBJ1-1,TRBV19,NA,TGTGCCAGTAGCGCAGGGGGGAACACTGAAGCTTTCTTT,CASSAGGNTEAFF
TRBD1,TRBJ1-2,TRBV7-8,NA,TGTGCCAGCAGCCTCCAGGGACAGTGGGGAGATGGCTACACCTTC,CASSLQGQWGDGYTF